Below, 8 T cell receptor beta chains from the same sample are listed, as sequenced in a study of molecular identifiers for immune sequencing clone quantification. TCRdb reprocessed the PCR reads via MiXCR and lists one record per CDR3 protein. The sample holds about 640,000 distinct CDR3 sequences, 15% to 20% seen once. Sequenced input: naive CD8+ T cells from blood, with Jurkat cell RNA spiked in. The subset: FACS-sorted CD8+CD4-CCR7+CD45RA+ naive T cells. Receptors were obtained from a human donor in good health. Some libraries in this study had Jurkat cell RNA spiked in.

As to this clonotype: A much larger clone lies a single base off, so this may be a read error. The V call is TRBV27, the J call TRBJ1-6; maybe TRBD1 (5 bases). This CDR3 comprises 13 residues. Germline CDR1 is MNHEY and CDR2 is SMNVEV (reference sequence). CDR3 amino acids: CVSSLLGDSPLHF. The DNA for the CDR3 is TGTGTCAGCAGTTTATTAGGGGATTCACCCCTCCACTTT.

The rearrangement joins TRBV6-5 to TRBJ1-1; D unresolved. The CDR3 consists of 14 residues. The germline V and J ends were trimmed by 4 bases and 6 bases, with 15 bases remaining between them. Per germline, CDR1 MNHEY and CDR2 SVGAGI. CDR3 bases: TGTGCCAGCAGTTTAGTGGGTGGGTCCCCTGAAGCTTTCTTT. As protein: CASSLVGGSPEAFF.

In this sample, this clonotype turned up many times. This chain joins TRBV7-9 and TRBJ2-7, with 10 bases fitting TRBD2. The CDR3 covers 14 residues. The J segment lost 0 bases and the V segment lost 7 bases, leaving 3 bases of the junction unmatched. Germline V gene lookup returns CDR1 SEHNR and CDR2 FQNEAQ (reference sequence). CDR3 sequence reads: CASTGTSDSYEQYF. DNA of the CDR3: TGTGCCAGCACCGGGACTAGCGACTCCTACGAGCAGTACTTC.

This clonotype has ten or more counts. The chain is built from TRBV20-1 and TRBJ2-5; possibly TRBD1 or TRBD2 for D (5 bases each). The CDR3 covers 13 residues. Trimming removed 1 base at V and 1 base at J, with 7 bases between. Germline CDR1 reads DFQATT; CDR2 reads SNEGSKA (reference sequence). The CDR3 DNA is TGCAGTGCTAGAGCGGGGCTCCAAGAGACCCAGTACTTC. Its translation: CSARAGLQETQYF.

The sample holds many counts of this clonotype. CDR3 coding DNA: TGTGCCAGCAGCTCCTCACTAGCGGGAGGCCACTACGAGCAGTACTTC. Amino acids: CASSSSLAGGHYEQYF. V is TRBV5-4 and J is TRBJ2-7; 12 bases are shared with TRBD2. There are 16 residues in the CDR3. After removal of 3 bases from V and 3 bases from J, the junction contained 7 bases not matched to a gene. In germline, CDR1 is SGHNT, CDR2 YYREEE (reference sequence).

This clonotype was recorded a few times. The rearrangement links TRBV2 to TRBJ1-4, with D uncertain. This CDR3 has 14 amino acids. CDR1 and CDR2 (germline): SNHLY, FYNNEI. The germline V and J ends were trimmed by 3 bases and 6 bases, with 11 bases remaining between them. The CDR3 coding sequence is TGTGCCAGCAGTGACCGGGTAGAGGATGAAAAACTGTTTTTT. The encoded protein is CASSDRVEDEKLFF.

The chain joins TRBV19 to TRBJ2-7, with 12 bases lining up with TRBD2. The CDR3 covers 15 residues. J was trimmed by 6 bases and V by 4 bases; bases with no gene match: 7. The germline CDR1 and CDR2 sequences are LNHDA and SQIVND (reference sequence). CDR3 in DNA: TGTGCCAGTAGTACATCTAGCGGGGGGGCCGGCGAGCAGTACTTC. Protein: CASSTSSGGAGEQYF.

Ten or more counts support this clonotype. The rearrangement links TRBV11-2 to TRBJ2-5; D might be TRBD1 (5 bases). This CDR3 is 18 amino acids long. Germline lookup yields CDR1 SGHAT and CDR2 FQNNGV. V was pared by 0 bases and J by 1 base, with 18 bases between. CDR3 region: CASSLDFFTGPPQETQYF. In DNA form, the CDR3 reads TGTGCCAGCAGCTTAGATTTTTTCACAGGCCCGCCCCAAGAGACCCAGTACTTC.